This T cell receptor (beta chain) stems from a study of CD8 T cells in Susac syndrome. The CDR3 is 15 amino acids. V lost 0 bases and J lost 6, with 14 bases in between. In germline, CDR1 is MNHNS, CDR2 SASEGT. RNA in amounts of roughly 0.5 to 1 ug was reverse transcribed with random hexamers. By means of immunoSEQ multiplex PCR, TCR beta CDR3 spanning 54 Vbeta and 13 Jbeta underwent amplification. TCRdb independently ran MiXCR on the immunoSEQ multiplex PCR reads; one entry per CDR3 protein. The repertoire holds about 140,000 distinct CDR3 sequences, with more than 85% as singletons. The chain couples TRBV6-1 to TRBJ1-2; weak D call: TRBD1 (5 bases). The TCR was taken from a human donor with Susac syndrome. The specimen sequenced was CD8+ T cells from PBMCs. The CDR3 sequence: CASSEADTWENGYTF. For the CDR3, the DNA is TGTGCCAGCAGTGAAGCGGACACCTGGGAGAATGGCTACACCTTC.